Below are 12 T cell receptor beta chains sequenced from a single sample in a study of blood T cell repertoires in COVID-19. The protocol was immunoSEQ multiplex PCR, while the TCRdb copy is restricted to in-frame clones and leaves out a portion. The data show 260,000 or so clones, with 83% seen just once and about 3.6% held by the top ten. The sequencing input was PBMCs or T cells enriched from blood (not recorded which). These receptors came from a woman in her forties who had been exposed to COVID-19.

The chain links TRBV30 to TRBJ2-3; D is unclear. Germline V gene data show CDR1 as GTSNPN and CDR2 as SVGIG (reference sequence). This CDR3 comprises 13 residues. V was clipped by 2 bases and J by 0 bases, with 6 bases between them. CDR3 coding DNA: TGTGCCTGGAGTTCGACTAGCACAGATACGCAGTATTTT. It codes for CAWSSTSTDTQYF.

This clone has more than one count but fewer than ten. This sequence joins TRBV3-1 (or the pseudogene TRBV3-2) and TRBJ2-7, with no clear D. This CDR3 has 14 amino acids. V was clipped by 2 bases and J by 3 bases, with 11 bases between them. CDR1 is LGHDT, CDR2 YNNKEL, per germline (reference sequence). CDR3 nucleotide sequence: TGTGCCAGCAGCCAATCATTGGGCTACTACGAGCAGTACTTC. This gives the protein CASSQSLGYYEQYF.

The V gene is TRBV7-2, the J gene TRBJ1-1; D gene unclear. CDR1 and CDR2 from the germline V gene are SGHTA and FQGNSA. The V gene lost 1 base and the J gene lost 0 bases, with 9 bases spanning the gap. The CDR3 runs to 15 residues. The CDR3 loop reads CASSLEVTLNTEAFF. CDR3 coding DNA: TGTGCCAGCAGCTTAGAAGTCACTTTGAACACTGAAGCTTTCTTT.

The chain couples TRBV21-1 to TRBJ2-3; the D segment call TRBD1 is taken from the table without a DNA check. TRBV21-1 is tagged as a pseudogene. The length of the CDR3 is 15 residues. CDR3 protein: CASSKPNRGPNTQYF. As DNA, the CDR3 is TGTGCCAGCAGCAAACCGAACAGGGGGCCGAATACGCAGTATTTT.

The chain recombines TRBV12-5 with TRBJ2-3; TRBD2 aligns across 7 bases. This CDR3 has 16 residues. Per the germline V gene, CDR1 is LGHNT and CDR2 is FRNRAP. V shed 4 bases and J 4 bases; nucleotides not matched to a gene: 11. CDR3: CASGSSLTSRPDTQYF. The CDR3 DNA reads TGTGCTAGTGGTTCCTCCCTGACTAGCCGGCCAGATACGCAGTATTTT.

This chain uses TRBV11-3 with TRBJ2-3, with 10 bases fitting TRBD2. Germline CDR1 reads SGHNT; CDR2 reads YENEEA. The CDR3 contains 16 residues. V was pared by 5 bases and J by 2 bases, with 7 bases of the junction left unmatched. This chain's CDR3 is CASSLFSGGHTDTQYF. CDR3 in DNA: TGTGCCAGCAGCCTATTTAGCGGGGGGCACACAGATACGCAGTATTTT.

V and J are TRBV9 and TRBJ1-4; 8 bases line up with TRBD1. J was trimmed by 4 bases and V by 4 bases; bases with no gene match: 3. Germline V gene lookup returns CDR1 SGDLS and CDR2 YYNGEE. The CDR3 is 14 amino acids. In DNA form, the CDR3 reads TGTGCCAGCAGCCTTACAGGGGGTAATGAAAAACTGTTTTTT. This codes for CASSLTGGNEKLFF.

This clone was counted only a few times. The chain has TRBV28 and TRBJ2-7, with 8 bases aligning to TRBD2. The V segment lost 2 bases and the J segment 2 bases; nucleotides outside the gene matches: 8. Germline CDR1 MDHEN, CDR2 SYDVKM. CDR3 length equals 16 residues. The chain's CDR3 is CASSLDGGVIPYEQYF. The DNA for the CDR3 is TGTGCCAGCAGTTTAGACGGGGGGGTGATCCCCTACGAGCAGTACTTC.

This clone was seen once. The chain joins TRBV12-3 or TRBV12-4 to TRBJ2-7; 8 bases align to TRBD1. J gave up 5 bases and V 4 bases, and 1 base lay outside the gene matches. This CDR3 is 12 amino acids long. CDR3 residues: CASSSGGHEQYF. CDR3 DNA: TGTGCCAGCAGTTCAGGGGGCCACGAGCAGTACTTC.

The rearrangement uses TRBV7-2 and TRBJ2-3, with 12 bases lining up with TRBD2. With V trimmed by 1 base and J by 7 bases, 6 bases remained unmatched. Germline V gene sequence: CDR1 SGHTA, CDR2 FQGNSA. CDR3 size: 16 residues. The CDR3 region has the DNA TGTGCCAGCAGCTTAGATCCGGGACTAGCGGGTTATACGCAGTATTTT. Its translation is CASSLDPGLAGYTQYF.

This clone has only one observation. The chain recombines TRBV5-4 with TRBJ2-1; TRBD2 matches at 9 bases. V lost 3 bases to trimming and J lost 4 bases; unmatched junction nucleotides: 5. Looked up from germline, CDR1 is SGHNT and CDR2 is YYREEE (reference sequence). There are 15 residues in the CDR3. The CDR3 region is CASSSQTSGYNEQFF. The CDR3 DNA reads as TGTGCCAGCAGCTCCCAGACTAGCGGATACAATGAGCAGTTCTTC. Drawing the rest from reference TRBV5-4 and TRBJ2-1, the complete variable domain is ETGVTQSPTHLIKTRGQQVTLRCSSQSGHNTVSWYQQALGQGPQFIFQYYREEENGRGNFPPRFSGLQFPNYSSELNVNALELDDSALYLCASSSQTSGYNEQFFGPGTRLTVL.

This chain uses TRBV7-9 with TRBJ2-7; 8 bases fit TRBD2. Per the germline V gene, CDR1 is SEHNR and CDR2 is FQNEAQ (reference sequence). The CDR3 spans 11 residues. With 10 bases clipped from V and 6 bases from J, the junction kept 5 bases outside the gene matches. The CDR3 here is CATAGGLEQYF. The CDR3 DNA is TGTGCCACCGCGGGGGGTCTCGAGCAGTACTTC. Full variable domain (rest looked up from reference TRBV7-9 and TRBJ2-7): DTGVSQNPRHKITKRGQNVTFRCDPISEHNRLYWYRQTLGQGPEFLTYFQNEAQLEKSRLLSDRFSAERPKGSFSTLEIQRTEQGDSAMYLCATAGGLEQYFGPGTRLTVT.